This T cell receptor (beta chain) appears in the sequencing data of a study of T cell responses to AZD1222 COVID-19 vaccine. Note on this clone: Antigen: not known.

Here immunoSEQ multiplex PCR was the method, and the copy in TCRdb shows in-frame clones only, minus some. The sample carries some 190,000 clones, around 90% recorded once. General study points: Scientists sampled the repertoires only once the peak T cell response had passed. Regions 160-218 and 743-854 held dominance among vaccine-associated CD4 TCRs, which spanned spike. The donor group comprised mostly white British people and more females; the analysis possibly underestimated clonal diversity. Among AZD1222 vaccinees, only six were seropositive at baseline.

Sequences were derived from peripheral blood, sampled 28 days after the second AZD1222 dose. The clonotype comes from an adult who received the AZD1222 COVID-19 vaccine.

CDR3 amino acids: CASTYRIDNSPLHF. The CDR3, as DNA: TGTGCCAGCACCTACCGCATAGATAATTCACCCCTCCACTTT. The rearrangement uses TRBV6-5 and TRBJ1-6; D remains unclear. The CDR3 length is 14 residues. V was clipped by 7 bases and J by 5 bases, with 12 bases between them. CDR1 and CDR2 (germline): MNHEY, SVGAGI.